This passage covers 26 T cell receptor beta chains from one sample sequenced in a study of blood T cell repertoires in COVID-19. Using immunoSEQ multiplex PCR, the repertoire was profiled, and TCRdb retains in-frame clones only, with some absent. There are under 250,000 clones in the sample; about 91% occur only once, and around 6.5% lies in the top ten. Sequences were obtained from peripheral blood. The receptor set was obtained from a woman in her 30s with COVID-19, enrolled during active disease.

This chain uses TRBV5-1 with TRBJ2-3; TRBD1 might be the D (5 bases). V was clipped by 2 bases and J by 3 bases, with 13 bases between them. The CDR3 is made up of 15 amino acids. From germline, CDR1 is SGHRS and CDR2 YFSETQ. CDR3 protein: CASSFARAATDTQYF. The CDR3 region has the DNA TGCGCCAGCAGCTTTGCCAGGGCGGCTACAGATACGCAGTATTTT. Combining the CDR3 with reference TRBV5-1 and TRBJ2-3 gives the whole variable domain KAGVTQTPRYLIKTRGQQVTLSCSPISGHRSVSWYQQTPGQGLQFLFEYFSETQRNKGNFPGRFSGRQFSNSRSEMNVSTLELGDSALYLCASSFARAATDTQYFGPGTRLTVL.

Only a few counts were recorded for this clone. The CDR3 protein is CASSLETGDYGYTF. CDR3 nucleotides: TGTGCCAGCAGCTTAGAGACAGGGGACTATGGCTACACCTTC. V usage is TRBV7-2 and J usage is TRBJ1-2, with TRBD1 identical over 8 bases. CDR3 length: 14 amino acids. CDR1 is SGHTA and CDR2 is FQGNSA in the germline V gene. V gave up 1 base and J gave up 3 bases; unmatched junction bases: 1. Full variable domain (rest looked up from reference TRBV7-2 and TRBJ1-2): GAGVSQSPSNKVTEKGKDVELRCDPISGHTALYWYRQSLGQGLEFLIYFQGNSAPDKSGLPSDRFSAERTGGSVSTLTIQRTQQEDSAVYLCASSLETGDYGYTFGSGTRLTVV.

The rearrangement links TRBV28 to TRBJ1-2; no definite D call. The CDR3 spans 13 residues. The germline V and J ends were trimmed by 8 bases and 4 bases, with 14 bases remaining between them. CDR1 is MDHEN and CDR2 is SYDVKM in the germline V gene. The CDR3 DNA is TGTGCCAGCTTCTCAGGCCTTAGCTATGGCTACACCTTC. It codes for CASFSGLSYGYTF.

The rearrangement joins TRBV24-1 to TRBJ2-7; TRBD2 aligns across 7 bases. Trimming took 2 bases from V and 0 from J; bases not matched to a gene: 6. Germline V lookup: CDR1 KGHDR, CDR2 SFDVKD. This CDR3 has 16 amino acids. The CDR3 region is CATSDYNSGYSYEQYV. The CDR3, as DNA: TGTGCCACCAGTGATTACAATAGCGGGTACTCCTACGAGCAGTACGTC.

The V and J genes are TRBV5-1 and TRBJ2-7, with TRBD2 matching 14 bases. The germline CDR1 and CDR2 sequences are SGHRS and YFSETQ. The length of the CDR3 is 17 residues. V shed 3 bases, J shed 3 bases, and the junction held 8 bases outside the gene matches. The CDR3 loop is CASSSGLAGGWSYEQYF. In DNA, the CDR3 is TGCGCCAGCAGCTCCGGACTAGCGGGGGGCTGGAGCTACGAGCAGTACTTC.

This chain uses TRBV5-4 with TRBJ1-2, with 7 bases that match TRBD1. V was pared by 6 bases and J by 6 bases, with 11 bases of the junction left unmatched. CDR3 length: 14 amino acids. From germline, CDR1 is SGHNT and CDR2 YYREEE (reference sequence). CDR3 protein: CASKALQGVNGYTF. The CDR3 DNA follows: TGTGCCAGCAAGGCCCTTCAGGGGGTTAATGGCTACACCTTC.

CDR3 nucleotide sequence: TGTGCCAGCAGCTACAGGGGAAGGGGCACAGATACGCAGTATTTT. It encodes CASSYRGRGTDTQYF. V and J are TRBV6-5 and TRBJ2-3; 7 nucleotides align to TRBD1. Looked up from germline, CDR1 is MNHEY and CDR2 is SVGAGI. The CDR3 totals 15 residues. V shed 6 bases, J shed 1 base, and the junction held 7 bases outside the gene matches.

The gene calls are TRBV2 and TRBJ1-1, with a tentative D call TRBD1 (6 bases). CDR3 size: 16 residues. The V gene lost 7 bases and the J gene lost 4 bases, with 22 bases spanning the gap. From germline, CDR1 is SNHLY and CDR2 FYNNEI. CDR3 sequence (DNA): TGTGCCAGCACTCGGGCCAGGGGCAGGGCGACCACTGAAGCTTTCTTT. Translation: CASTRARGRATTEAFF.

V usage is TRBV28 and J usage is TRBJ2-2, with 8 nucleotides matching TRBD1. The CDR3 is made up of 15 amino acids. From germline, CDR1 is MDHEN and CDR2 SYDVKM. Unmatched junction bases numbered 7, after V lost 6 bases and J lost 4 bases. The CDR3 sequence: CASRSTGGSTGELFF. CDR3 coding DNA: TGTGCCAGCAGAAGTACAGGGGGAAGCACCGGGGAGCTGTTTTTT.

The CDR3 coding sequence is TGTGCCACCAAGACAGGGGTGGAAAAACTGTTTTTT. Translation: CATKTGVEKLFF. The gene calls are TRBV6-6 and TRBJ1-4, with 8 bases lining up with TRBD1. This CDR3 contains 12 residues. Trimming at V came to 10 bases and at J to 8 bases, leaving 6 bases not matched to a gene. The germline gives CDR1 MNHNY, CDR2 SVGAGI (reference sequence).

J is TRBJ2-5 and V is TRBV4-2; maybe TRBD2 (5 bases). The V and J ends lost 6 bases and 1 base respectively, with 15 bases between them. Looked up from germline, CDR1 is LGHNA and CDR2 is YNFKEQ. The CDR3 is made up of 15 amino acids. The CDR3 region is CASRELDWVQETQYF. The CDR3 nucleotides are TGTGCCAGCAGGGAACTAGACTGGGTCCAAGAGACCCAGTACTTC.

V and J are TRBV24-1 and TRBJ2-3, with D uncertain. V was clipped by 5 bases and J by 0 bases, with 23 bases between them. This CDR3 spans 19 amino acids. Germline loops: CDR1 KGHDR, CDR2 SFDVKD. The CDR3 sequence is CATSAPSLSRITSTDTQYF. CDR3 in DNA: TGTGCCACCAGTGCTCCGAGTCTATCCCGAATTACTAGCACAGATACGCAGTATTTT.

The chain has TRBV7-8 and TRBJ1-1; 8 nucleotides line up with TRBD1. This CDR3 is 15 amino acids long. Losses at the gene ends were 4 bases for V and 1 base for J; bases not matched to a gene: 5. Germline assignment: CDR1 SGHVS and CDR2 FQNEAQ. The CDR3 is CASSSPGQANTEAFF. The DNA for the CDR3 is TGTGCCAGCAGCTCTCCGGGACAGGCGAACACTGAAGCTTTCTTT.

The chain carries TRBV5-8 and TRBJ1-2; 7 bases line up with TRBD1. The germline gives CDR1 SGHTS, CDR2 YDEGEE. This CDR3 spans 13 amino acids. V lost 2 bases, J lost 4 bases, and 2 bases stayed unmatched. The CDR3 DNA sequence: TGTGCCAGCAGCTTACAGGGGAGCTATGGCTACACCTTC. Encoded protein: CASSLQGSYGYTF.

The V and J genes are TRBV27 and TRBJ1-1; perhaps TRBD1 as D (5 bases). V lost 2 bases and J lost 9, with 16 bases in between. CDR1 MNHEY and CDR2 SMNVEV come from the germline V gene (reference sequence). The CDR3 totals 14 residues. CDR3 nucleotide sequence: TGTGCCAGCAGTTTAGGGAGGGGTCCAGTACAAGCTTTCTTT. As protein: CASSLGRGPVQAFF.

The chain recombines TRBV6-2 or TRBV6-3 with TRBJ1-2; perhaps TRBD1 as D (5 bases). Germline loops: CDR1 MNHEY, CDR2 SVGEGT. The CDR3 contains 20 residues. V dropped 7 bases and J dropped 4 bases, with 34 bases sitting between them. CDR3 protein: CASTPLSKKNVGRVGYGYTF. The CDR3 DNA reads as TGTGCCAGCACCCCTCTATCAAAGAAGAATGTCGGCAGGGTAGGCTATGGCTACACCTTC.

The chain combines TRBV27 with TRBJ2-5, with D possibly TRBD1 on 6 matching bases. Germline-derived CDR1 and CDR2 are MNHEY and SMNVEV (reference sequence). This CDR3 contains 14 residues. Trimming took 2 bases from V and 4 from J, leaving 11 bases between them. The DNA for the CDR3 is TGTGCCAGCAGTTTAGGGGGCCCTCGAGAGACCCAGTACTTC. Its translation: CASSLGGPRETQYF.

The V call is TRBV7-2, the J call TRBJ2-2, with D possibly matching TRBD2 (6 bases). The CDR3 loop spans 14 amino acids. Looked up from germline, CDR1 is SGHTA and CDR2 is FQGNSA. The germline V and J ends were trimmed by 2 bases and 7 bases, with 11 bases remaining between them. The CDR3 loop is CASSLSTSYGELFF. The DNA for the CDR3 is TGTGCCAGCAGCTTATCCACTAGCTACGGGGAGCTGTTTTTT.

The chain links TRBV9 to TRBJ2-5; 9 bases are a match to TRBD2. Trimming took 0 bases from V and 5 from J; bases not matched to a gene: 8. The CDR3 covers 16 residues. Germline CDR1 reads SGDLS; CDR2 reads YYNGEE. The CDR3 nucleotides read TGTGCCAGCAGCGTAGGGGCTAGCGGGATGGGTGAGACCCAGTACTTC. Encoded protein: CASSVGASGMGETQYF.

The gene calls are TRBV19 and TRBJ1-2; 9 positions match TRBD1. The CDR3 spans 15 residues. Trimming took 5 bases from V and 4 from J; bases not matched to a gene: 8. Germline-derived CDR1 and CDR2 are LNHDA and SQIVND (reference sequence). The CDR3 DNA sequence: TGTGCCAGTAGTCAAGCCGGGACAGGGACCTATGGCTACACCTTC. It translates to CASSQAGTGTYGYTF.

This rearrangement joins TRBV5-4 to TRBJ1-1; tentative D call: TRBD1 (6 bases). Germline CDR1 reads SGHNT; CDR2 reads YYREEE (reference sequence). The CDR3 loop spans 15 amino acids. V was clipped by 0 bases and J by 2 bases, with 11 bases between them. The CDR3 DNA reads as TGTGCCAGCAGCTTGGGGGGGACACGAAACACTGAAGCTTTCTTT. Translated: CASSLGGTRNTEAFF. The whole variable domain, filled in from reference TRBV5-4 and TRBJ1-1, reads ETGVTQSPTHLIKTRGQQVTLRCSSQSGHNTVSWYQQALGQGPQFIFQYYREEENGRGNFPPRFSGLQFPNYSSELNVNALELDDSALYLCASSLGGTRNTEAFFGQGTRLTVV.

This chain uses TRBV6-5 with TRBJ1-3, with 11 nucleotides matching TRBD1. The V segment lost 7 bases and the J segment 3 bases; nucleotides outside the gene matches: 5. CDR1 is MNHEY, CDR2 SVGAGI, per germline. There are 15 residues in the CDR3. The CDR3 reads CASTPGQGVGNTIYF. CDR3 DNA sequence: TGTGCCAGCACACCGGGACAGGGGGTTGGAAACACCATATATTTT.

The rearrangement joins TRBV19 to TRBJ1-2; a possible D gene is TRBD1 (5 bases). The CDR3 runs 13 residues. Germline V gene lookup returns CDR1 LNHDA and CDR2 SQIVND (reference sequence). V was clipped by 5 bases and J by 4 bases, with 11 bases between them. DNA of the CDR3: TGTGCCAGTAGTCCTCAAGGGGCCTATGGCTACACCTTC. It specifies CASSPQGAYGYTF.

The chain employs TRBV5-1 and TRBJ2-5; 7 bases line up with TRBD2. The V gene end was trimmed by 0 bases and the J gene end by 10 bases; junction bases not matched to a gene: 12. Germline values: CDR1 SGHRS, CDR2 YFSETQ. CDR3 length: 15 amino acids. CDR3 bases: TGCGCCAGCAGCTTGGCGGGGGAACCGGCGGGGGACCAGTACTTC. Amino acids: CASSLAGEPAGDQYF. Supplemented by reference TRBV5-1 and TRBJ2-5, the full variable domain reads KAGVTQTPRYLIKTRGQQVTLSCSPISGHRSVSWYQQTPGQGLQFLFEYFSETQRNKGNFPGRFSGRQFSNSRSEMNVSTLELGDSALYLCASSLAGEPAGDQYFGPGTRLLVL.

The gene calls are TRBV5-1 and TRBJ2-7, with 11 bases that match TRBD1. The germline gives CDR1 SGHRS, CDR2 YFSETQ. There are 14 residues in the CDR3. Trimming at V came to 5 bases and at J to 2 bases, leaving 3 bases not matched to a gene. For the CDR3, the DNA is TGCGCCAGCAGAGTGGGACAGGGGGCCTACGAGCAGTACTTC. It encodes CASRVGQGAYEQYF.

The V call is TRBV19, the J call TRBJ1-1; 9 bases align to TRBD1. Germline V gene lookup returns CDR1 LNHDA and CDR2 SQIVND (reference sequence). The CDR3 has 14 amino acids. The trim removed 7 bases at V and 4 bases at J, leaving 7 bases unmatched. CDR3 sequence reads: CASNTQGAGTEAFF. CDR3 nucleotides: TGTGCCAGTAATACACAGGGGGCTGGCACTGAAGCTTTCTTT.